Reported below is one T cell receptor (beta chain). This sample is drawn from a study of cytomegalovirus exposure and HLA in healthy donors. Generated by immunoSEQ multiplex PCR, the TCRdb table keeps only in-frame clones and is missing some. The table has 55,000 to 80,000 clones, more than 85% seen once. The CDR3 is 15 residues long. Trimming took 3 bases from V and 7 from J, leaving 18 bases between them. Germline V CDR1 and CDR2: SEHNR, FQNEAQ (reference sequence). The sequencing sample was made of PBMCs. The sequence was obtained from a woman younger than 30 in good health and CMV-seropositive. The chain uses TRBV7-9 and TRBJ1-2; possible D gene TRBD1, 5 bases. The CDR3 spells CASSFAGMLISGYTF. In nucleotides, the CDR3 is TGTGCCAGCAGCTTTGCAGGGATGCTTATCTCTGGCTACACCTTC.